The entry below gives a single T cell receptor (beta chain) sequence along with its context. TCRdb's table, derived via immunoSEQ multiplex PCR, lists solely in-frame clones and lacks some. The table includes approximately 330,000 clones, approximately 86% detected once. This entry belongs to a study of blood T cell repertoires in COVID-19. Study-wide background: Some COVID-19 samples were acute and others convalescent; all came from the United States, Italy and Spain.

Trimming took 5 bases from V and 0 from J; bases not matched to a gene: 3. The CDR3 has 16 residues. The germline V gene has CDR1 SNHLY and CDR2 FYNNEI. The sequenced sample consisted of peripheral blood. The source is a man aged 25-40 years with COVID-19, enrolled during active disease. The rearrangement uses TRBV2 and TRBJ1-4; 10 nucleotides agree with TRBD1. CDR3 bases: TGTGCCAGCAGTCGGACAGGGGGATCAACTAATGAAAAACTGTTTTTT. The encoded protein is CASSRTGGSTNEKLFF.